The 2 T cell receptor beta chains presented below share a single source sample, sequenced in a study of T cell responses to AZD1222 COVID-19 vaccine. The method was immunoSEQ multiplex PCR; TCRdb's version includes in-frame clones alone and lacks a portion of them. The sample contains approximately 220,000 clones, about 92% of which appear only once. The sample was peripheral blood, taken on day 0 of MenACWY control vaccination. These receptor sequences come from an adult in good health.

The CDR3, as DNA: TGTGCCAGCAGCTTAGCGGTTAATGAAAAACTGTTTTTT. It encodes CASSLAVNEKLFF. The chain couples TRBV5-5 to TRBJ1-4; D is unclear. The CDR3 loop spans 13 amino acids. The V gene's germline CDR1 is SGHKS and CDR2 YYEKEE (reference sequence). V lost 2 bases and J lost 4, with 6 bases in between.

The V call is TRBV6-4, the J call TRBJ1-6, with TRBD1 identical over 7 bases. CDR3 length: 13 residues. J gave up 7 bases and V 6 bases, and 3 bases lay outside the gene matches. Germline V gene sequence: CDR1 MRHNA, CDR2 SNTAGT. The CDR3 loop is CASSLTGNSPLHF. CDR3 nucleotides: TGTGCCAGCAGCTTGACAGGGAATTCACCCCTCCACTTT.